This T cell receptor (beta chain) was identified in a study of shared clonotypes between healthy human individuals. On the study more broadly: Contributing individuals were a couple of females and three males aged 18 to 49. Three CD4 naive, three CD4 memory, two CD8 naive and one CD8 memory plate were used per donor.

The germline gives CDR1 SGHAT, CDR2 FQNNGV. The CDR3 spans 15 residues. J gave up 3 bases and V 0 bases, and 4 bases lay outside the gene matches. Study outcomes and limitations: Across a handful of donors, naive CD4 shared roughly 5%, naive CD8 over 3%, memory CD4 roughly 2.3%, memory CD8 approximately 0.4%. Among non-shared clonotypes, generation probabilities were lower than among those shared by all four donors.

The table came from immunoSEQ multiplex PCR; TCRdb's copy has only in-frame clones and leaves some out. The repertoire includes about 2 million clones, about 95% of them detected once, and under 1.5% sits in the top ten. Naive-designated CD8 cells lacked CD45RO, were positively enriched for CCR7, and omitted terminally differentiated effector memory CD45RA+ cells. Concerning this clone: Its cognate antigen is unknown.

The chain joins TRBV11-2 to TRBJ2-7; 8 nucleotides agree with TRBD1. The sample consisted of naive CD8+ T cells sorted from blood. This receptor was taken from a young man in good health. The CDR3, as DNA: TGTGCCAGCAGCTTAGACGGACAGGGATACTACGAGCAGTACTTC. Protein sequence: CASSLDGQGYYEQYF.